The 32 T cell receptor beta chains in this list originate from one sample, sequenced in a study of PD-1 blockade in classical Hodgkin lymphoma. Documented time point: newly diagnosed, previously untreated cHL patient sample. Clones were read by immunoSEQ multiplex PCR, and TCRdb kept only the in-frame ones, dropping some. The sample lists about 33,000 clones, under 95% occurring once. Sequencing used peripheral blood mononuclear cells (PBMCs). The origin of the receptors is a human donor with classical Hodgkin lymphoma.

The V and J genes are TRBV6-1 and TRBJ1-1; TRBD1 might be the D (6 bases). Trimming pared 6 bases from V and 4 bases from J, leaving 15 bases between. The CDR3 spans 14 residues. CDR1 and CDR2 from the germline V gene are MNHNS and SASEGT. The CDR3 region has the DNA TGTGCCAGCAGCCGCAGGGGAGTAGGCACTGAAGCTTTCTTT. Translation gives CASSRRGVGTEAFF.

This clone appeared once. The gene calls are TRBV5-8 and TRBJ1-4; D may be TRBD1 (6 bases). Germline values: CDR1 SGHTS, CDR2 YDEGEE. Trimming took 4 bases from V and 8 from J, leaving 21 bases between them. The CDR3 length is 16 residues. The CDR3 region is CASSLGGTSQGEKLFF. In DNA, the CDR3 is TGTGCCAGCAGCCTTGGGGGGACATCCCAGGGGGAAAAACTGTTTTTT.

V usage is TRBV7-9 and J usage is TRBJ2-3; D gene ambiguous. V was pared by 3 bases and J by 6 bases, with 1 base between. CDR1 and CDR2 (germline): SEHNR, FQNEAQ (reference sequence). This CDR3 has 10 amino acids. CDR3 bases: TGTGCCAGCAGCTTCGATACGCAGTATTTT. This codes for CASSFDTQYF.

The chain joins TRBV11-2 to TRBJ2-7, with D maybe TRBD2 (6 bases). CDR1 and CDR2 from the germline V gene are SGHAT and FQNNGV. This CDR3 region has 14 residues. Trimming left V 7 bases short and J 0 bases short, with 13 bases between. CDR3 sequence (DNA): TGTGCCAGCACCCTAATGGGGGGCTCCTACGAGCAGTACTTC. This translates into CASTLMGGSYEQYF.

The genes are TRBV12-5 and TRBJ2-2; D is uncertain. CDR3 length: 16 amino acids. CDR1 is LGHNT, CDR2 FRNRAP, per germline. Trimming pared 1 base from V and 6 bases from J, leaving 15 bases between. The CDR3 sequence is CASGLDRHPGAGELFF. For the CDR3, the DNA is TGTGCTAGTGGTTTGGATAGACACCCCGGCGCCGGGGAGCTGTTTTTT.

J is TRBJ1-1 and V is TRBV15; a possible D gene is TRBD1 (5 bases). The germline V and J ends were trimmed by 3 bases and 0 bases, with 14 bases remaining between them. This CDR3 has 16 residues. Germline V gene lookup returns CDR1 LNHNV and CDR2 YYDKDF (reference sequence). CDR3 sequence (DNA): TGTGCCACCAGCAGCACCACCGGGACCGTGAACACTGAAGCTTTCTTT. As protein: CATSSTTGTVNTEAFF.

The chain is built from TRBV13 and TRBJ2-5; D unresolved. CDR1 PRHDT and CDR2 FYEKMQ come from the germline V gene (reference sequence). This CDR3 region has 15 residues. The germline V and J ends were trimmed by 5 bases and 2 bases, with 15 bases remaining between them. This CDR3 reads CASSLDRQKQETQYF. The DNA for the CDR3 is TGTGCCAGCAGCCTGGATCGCCAAAAGCAAGAGACCCAGTACTTC. The complete variable domain, with remaining parts taken from reference TRBV13 and TRBJ2-5, reads AAGVIQSPRHLIKEKRETATLKCYPIPRHDTVYWYQQGPGQDPQFLISFYEKMQSDKGSIPDRFSAQQFSDYHSELNMSSLELGDSALYFCASSLDRQKQETQYFGPGTRLLVL.

The chain has TRBV19 and TRBJ1-6; D not certain. Trimming shortened V by 6 bases and J by 9 bases, and 18 bases separated the two germline ends. The CDR3 contains 15 residues. Germline CDR1 and CDR2: LNHDA and SQIVND (reference sequence). In DNA, the CDR3 is TGTGCCAGTAGAATATCGTCCAGTGCGGGTTCACCCCTCCACTTT. This sequence encodes CASRISSSAGSPLHF.

The chain carries TRBV5-6 and TRBJ2-5, with a tentative D call TRBD1 (5 bases). Trimming took 1 base from V and 5 from J, leaving 9 bases between them. Per germline, CDR1 SGHDT and CDR2 YYEEEE. The CDR3 loop spans 13 amino acids. The CDR3 protein is CASSLSSGETQYF. In nucleotides, the CDR3 is TGTGCCAGCAGCTTGTCATCAGGGGAGACCCAGTACTTC.

The chain has TRBV5-1 and TRBJ2-5, with TRBD2 matching 12 bases. Trimming took 5 bases from V and 5 from J; bases not matched to a gene: 7. CDR3 length: 15 amino acids. The germline gives CDR1 SGHRS, CDR2 YFSETQ. The CDR3 is CASSSTSGSLETQYF. The CDR3 nucleotides are TGCGCCAGCAGTTCGACTAGCGGGAGCTTGGAGACCCAGTACTTC.

This chain connects TRBV14 to TRBJ1-5; D is perhaps TRBD1 (6 bases). V gave up 1 base and J gave up 0 bases, with 16 bases separating them. The germline CDR1 and CDR2 sequences are SGHDN and FVKESK. The CDR3 extends over 18 amino acids. The CDR3, as DNA: TGTGCCAGCAGCCAAGCTCCCTGGGGGCAGGCTAGCAATCAGCCCCAGCATTTT. Translating gives CASSQAPWGQASNQPQHF. Variable domain in full (rest from reference TRBV14 and TRBJ1-5): EAGVTQFPSHSVIEKGQTVTLRCDPISGHDNLYWYRRVMGKEIKFLLHFVKESKQDESGMPNNRFLAERTGGTYSTLKVQPAELEDSGVYFCASSQAPWGQASNQPQHFGDGTRLSIL.

The chain joins TRBV6-4 to TRBJ1-1, with D maybe TRBD1 (5 bases). The germline V and J ends were trimmed by 5 bases and 4 bases, with 17 bases remaining between them. Germline lookup yields CDR1 MRHNA and CDR2 SNTAGT. This CDR3 is 15 amino acids long. The CDR3 coding sequence is TGTGCCAGCAGTAGCCGGGGGAGGGAGGGCACTGAAGCTTTCTTT. Translation gives CASSSRGREGTEAFF.

This clone was recorded only once. The V gene is TRBV19, the J gene TRBJ1-5; D perhaps matches TRBD1 (5 bases). Trimming left V 6 bases short and J 3 bases short, with 9 bases between. The CDR3 runs 13 residues. Germline-derived CDR1 and CDR2 are LNHDA and SQIVND (reference sequence). The CDR3 protein is CASRRGVNQPQHF. The CDR3, as DNA: TGTGCCAGTAGGAGGGGCGTCAATCAGCCCCAGCATTTT.

The rearrangement uses TRBV4-3 and TRBJ2-5; 12 positions agree with TRBD2. Germline V gene data show CDR1 as LGHNA and CDR2 as YSLEER. V trimming: 0 bases; J trimming: 5 bases; junction bases outside the gene matches: 13. This CDR3 region has 19 residues. CDR3 nucleotides: TGCGCCAGCAGCCAAGATCTTCGCCTAGCGGGGGGGCCGAGGGAGACCCAGTACTTC. Translated, it gives CASSQDLRLAGGPRETQYF.

This clone was found once. The chain joins TRBV7-2 to TRBJ1-1; 7 nucleotides align to TRBD1. Germline values: CDR1 SGHTA, CDR2 FQGNSA. V was clipped by 5 bases and J by 0 bases; unmatched bases: 6. CDR3 size: 15 residues. In nucleotides, the CDR3 is TGTGCCAGCAGCAAGAGACAGGGATTGAACACTGAAGCTTTCTTT. Translated, it gives CASSKRQGLNTEAFF.

The chain uses TRBV5-4 and TRBJ2-7; 11 bases fit TRBD2. The CDR3 is 15 residues long. V lost 4 bases and J lost 0; bases outside the gene matches: 3. Per germline, CDR1 SGHNT and CDR2 YYREEE (reference sequence). CDR3 sequence reads: CASSPTSGSSYEQYF. Written as DNA, the CDR3 is TGTGCCAGCAGCCCTACTAGCGGGAGCTCCTACGAGCAGTACTTC. Drawing the rest from reference TRBV5-4 and TRBJ2-7, the complete variable domain is ETGVTQSPTHLIKTRGQQVTLRCSSQSGHNTVSWYQQALGQGPQFIFQYYREEENGRGNFPPRFSGLQFPNYSSELNVNALELDDSALYLCASSPTSGSSYEQYFGPGTRLTVT.

This clone was seen once. The V and J genes are TRBV11-3 and TRBJ2-4, with TRBD2 as a possible D gene (6 bases). The CDR3 sequence is 12 residues long. The V and J ends lost 3 bases and 6 bases respectively, with 6 bases between them. Looked up from germline, CDR1 is SGHNT and CDR2 is YENEEA. CDR3 nucleotides: TGTGCCAGCAGCTTGGGGGGAAACATTCAGTACTTC. Its protein product is CASSLGGNIQYF. Supplemented by reference TRBV11-3 and TRBJ2-4, the full variable domain reads EAGVVQSPRYKIIEKKQPVAFWCNPISGHNTLYWYLQNLGQGPELLIRYENEEAVDDSQLPKDRFSAERLKGVDSTLKIQPAELGDSAVYLCASSLGGNIQYFGAGTRLSVL.

The rearrangement uses TRBV6-5 and TRBJ1-2; tentatively, D is TRBD1 (5 bases). Between the trimmed V and J ends, which lost 1 base and 2 bases, there was a span of 11 bases. The CDR3 runs 15 residues. Germline V gives CDR1 MNHEY, CDR2 SVGAGI. The CDR3 coding sequence is TGTGCCAGCAGTTACTTGGGGCACATCAACTATGGCTACACCTTC. It is translated as CASSYLGHINYGYTF.

The chain carries TRBV2 and TRBJ2-7; D gene unclear. The CDR3 totals 14 residues. Germline V gene lookup returns CDR1 SNHLY and CDR2 FYNNEI. V was clipped by 3 bases and J by 1 base, with 10 bases between them. CDR3 DNA: TGTGCCAGCAGTGAGTACAAGGATTCCTACGAGCAGTACTTC. This sequence encodes CASSEYKDSYEQYF.

The chain uses TRBV2 and TRBJ2-1; the match to TRBD1 covers 7 bases. CDR3 length: 12 amino acids. The V segment lost 2 bases and the J segment 11 bases; nucleotides outside the gene matches: 3. Germline lookup yields CDR1 SNHLY and CDR2 FYNNEI. CDR3 region: CASSESQGKQFF. For the CDR3, the DNA is TGTGCCAGCAGTGAATCACAGGGGAAGCAGTTCTTC.

V usage is TRBV30 and J usage is TRBJ1-3; tentatively, D is TRBD1 (5 bases). The CDR3 is 15 amino acids. The germline CDR1 and CDR2 sequences are GTSNPN and SVGIG (reference sequence). The V gene lost 0 bases and the J gene lost 1 base, with 10 bases spanning the gap. CDR3 DNA: TGTGCCTGGAGTGTAGGGGAGGCTTCTGGAAACACCATATATTTT. Translated: CAWSVGEASGNTIYF.

This clone was found a few times. This chain uses TRBV5-6 with TRBJ1-6, with D unclear. V lost 0 bases and J 9 bases, leaving 16 bases between the germline ends. This CDR3 has 16 residues. Per the germline V gene, CDR1 is SGHDT and CDR2 is YYEEEE. The CDR3 DNA reads as TGTGCCAGCAGCTTGGCCGGGATCGGGTTACTTTCACCCCTCCACTTT. Amino acid sequence: CASSLAGIGLLSPLHF.

This clone came up a few times. The DNA for the CDR3 is TGTGCCAGCAGCATTACTAGCGGGAGGGCCTCCTACAATGAGCAGTTCTTC. This encodes CASSITSGRASYNEQFF. V is TRBV7-9 and J is TRBJ2-1, with 13 bases matching TRBD2. Germline values: CDR1 SEHNR, CDR2 FQNEAQ (reference sequence). After removal of 5 bases from V and 0 bases from J, the junction contained 4 bases not matched to a gene. CDR3 length: 17 residues.

The rearrangement links TRBV4-1 to TRBJ2-7; 8 bases line up with TRBD2. The CDR3 runs 15 residues. V was clipped by 4 bases and J by 3 bases; unmatched bases: 8. Germline V lookup: CDR1 MGHRA, CDR2 YSYEKL. CDR3 region: CASSLGGAGGYEQYF. CDR3 nucleotides: TGCGCCAGCAGCCTCGGGGGGGCGGGAGGCTACGAGCAGTACTTC.

The genes are TRBV27 and TRBJ1-3; no definite D call. CDR3 length equals 15 residues. V lost 6 bases and J lost 4, with 16 bases in between. Per germline, CDR1 MNHEY and CDR2 SMNVEV (reference sequence). The CDR3 bases are TGTGCCAGCAGCAACCACCCGGGGAACGGAAACACCATATATTTT. The encoded protein is CASSNHPGNGNTIYF.

Regarding this clone: Other DNA sequences from this sample encode an identical CDR3 as well. The chain combines TRBV5-1 with TRBJ2-1; 9 bases align to TRBD2. The V gene end was trimmed by 0 bases and the J gene end by 5 bases; junction bases not matched to a gene: 9. CDR3 length: 17 amino acids. CDR1 and CDR2 from the germline V gene are SGHRS and YFSETQ. The CDR3 DNA sequence: TGCGCCAGCAGCTTGGCGAGCGGGGGGCGAAGAGACAATGAGCAGTTCTTC. This codes for CASSLASGGRRDNEQFF.

The chain uses TRBV4-1 and TRBJ2-5; D gene ambiguous. Trimming pared 2 bases from V and 7 bases from J, leaving 11 bases between. CDR1 and CDR2 (germline): MGHRA, YSYEKL. This CDR3 has 13 amino acids. The CDR3: CASSQFVRGTQYF. The CDR3 DNA sequence: TGCGCCAGCAGCCAATTCGTCCGTGGGACCCAGTACTTC.

The CDR3 spells CASSWRADTQYF. CDR3 coding DNA: TGTGCCAGCAGCTGGAGGGCAGATACGCAGTATTTT. The gene calls are TRBV7-6 and TRBJ2-3, with D maybe TRBD2 (6 bases). Germline assignment: CDR1 SGHVS and CDR2 FNYEAQ. The CDR3 is 12 residues long. V was cut by 4 bases and J by 4 bases, with 6 bases left in between.

V gene TRBV6-1 combines with J gene TRBJ2-3; no clear D. In germline, CDR1 is MNHNS, CDR2 SASEGT. The V end was cut by 4 bases, the J end by 2 bases, with 10 bases between. The CDR3 length is 14 residues. In DNA, the CDR3 is TGTGCCAGCAGTGTGCGTGGGATCACAGATACGCAGTATTTT. Protein: CASSVRGITDTQYF.

The chain joins TRBV28 to TRBJ1-5; D is possibly TRBD1 (6 bases). Germline values: CDR1 MDHEN, CDR2 SYDVKM. This CDR3 region has 15 residues. V was clipped by 10 bases and J by 2 bases, with 18 bases between them. The CDR3 spells CATCLGARGNQPQHF. The CDR3 DNA reads as TGTGCCACCTGCTTGGGGGCTAGAGGCAATCAGCCCCAGCATTTT.

This clone was observed once. The genes are TRBV9 and TRBJ2-5; 7 positions match TRBD2. Germline CDR1 is SGDLS and CDR2 is YYNGEE. The V and J ends lost 0 bases and 1 base, in that order; junction bases with no gene match: 6. This CDR3 spans 16 amino acids. CDR3 in amino acids: CASSVDSGAVQETQYF. CDR3 coding DNA: TGTGCCAGCAGCGTAGACAGCGGGGCCGTCCAAGAGACCCAGTACTTC. The variable domain in full, with the rest retrieved from reference TRBV9 and TRBJ2-5, is DSGVTQTPKHLITATGQRVTLRCSPRSGDLSVYWYQQSLDQGLQFLIQYYNGEERAKGNILERFSAQQFPDLHSELNLSSLELGDSALYFCASSVDSGAVQETQYFGPGTRLLVL.

The chain carries TRBV12-5 and TRBJ2-2, with 11 bases that match TRBD2. The trim removed 2 bases at V and 0 bases at J, leaving 14 bases unmatched. Looked up from germline, CDR1 is LGHNT and CDR2 is FRNRAP. The CDR3 spans 21 residues. In DNA form, the CDR3 reads TGTGCTAGTGGTTTGCGCCCTAGCGGGGGGTCTGTTCGCGCGAACACCGGGGAGCTGTTTTTT. Translated, it gives CASGLRPSGGSVRANTGELFF. Using reference TRBV12-5 and TRBJ2-2 for the parts outside the CDR3, the full variable domain is DARVTQTPRHKVTEMGQEVTMRCQPILGHNTVFWYRQTMMQGLELLAYFRNRAPLDDSGMPKDRFSAEMPDATLATLKIQPSEPRDSAVYFCASGLRPSGGSVRANTGELFFGEGSRLTVL.